Listed below are T cell receptor beta chains from one sample, sequenced in a study of human T cells and chemical hapten exposure. TCRdb reanalysed the RACE reads using MiXCR and keeps one entry per CDR3 protein. The sample has about 340,000 distinct CDR3 sequences; around 7% are singletons. The source material was whole blood, sampled in connection with sensitization to the hapten diphenylcyclopropenone (DPC). The source of these receptors is a woman between 18 and 29 years old with alopecia areata. Some clones in this sample may be carry-over from other donors' samples. The CDR3 runs from the conserved cysteine through the conserved F or W. The order of the fields is V gene, J gene, CDR3 protein.

>TRBV25-1|TRBJ2-5
CASSGRQLAGSYQETQYF
>TRBV21-1|TRBJ1-1
CASSRNRLWGAFF
>TRBV11-2|TRBJ2-3
CASSLRRLAGGLYPDTQYF
>TRBV6-1|TRBJ1-6
CASSESQGAFLALHF
>TRBV4-1|TRBJ1-1
CASRLTGLNTEAFF
>TRBV4-3|TRBJ2-1
CASSQEEGGLYNEQFF
>TRBV6-5|TRBJ2-1
CASSYSREGGGQGYNEQFF
>TRBV6-1|TRBJ1-1
CASSELIGTEAFF
>TRBV11-2|TRBJ1-3
CASSSYRGDTGNTIYF
>TRBV7-2|TRBJ1-1
CASSFLDTEAFF
>TRBV28|TRBJ1-4
CAGAGGTNEKLFF
>TRBV9|TRBJ2-1
CASSVSPAPNEQFF
>TRBV20-1|TRBJ2-1
CSAKERLKSYNEQFF
>TRBV6-2/TRBV6-3|TRBJ2-5
CASSYGLVHKETQYF
>TRBV6-2/TRBV6-3|TRBJ2-4
CASSGVAKNIQYF
>TRBV28|TRBJ2-4
CASTPPRGGAANIQYF
>TRBV21-1|TRBJ1-5
CASSEGTVYSNQPQHF
>TRBV4-3|TRBJ1-6
CASSQLRGSNSPLHF
>TRBV13|TRBJ1-6
CASSPGQGLSPLHF
>TRBV4-3|TRBJ1-6
CASSRGGSSPLHF
>TRBV29-1|TRBJ2-7
CSVEERTGVNEQYF
>TRBV28|TRBJ2-3
CASSIAGATDTQYF
>TRBV19|TRBJ2-7
CASSERQGADYEQYF
>TRBV7-4|TRBJ2-1
CASSLGGGRLPTYNEQFF
>TRBV5-1|TRBJ2-7
CASSLRQGANEQYF
>TRBV7-3|TRBJ2-1
CASSPSGGAYSEQFF
>TRBV6-6|TRBJ1-1
CASSYQRMNTEAFF
>TRBV4-1|TRBJ1-5
CASSQETGVGPQHF
>TRBV20-1|TRBJ2-1
CSARGPGEGTQNEQFF
>TRBV20-1|TRBJ2-6
CSARDLGSGANVLTF
>TRBV6-5|TRBJ2-5
CASHEAGLTKETQYF
>TRBV4-2|TRBJ2-5
CASSRRGQDGQETQYF
>TRBV7-9|TRBJ2-4
CASSLGQRSKNIQYF
>TRBV20-1|TRBJ1-1
CSARDLGYGTEAFF
>TRBV28|TRBJ1-5
CASSLLIAENQPQHF
>TRBV29-1|TRBJ2-3
CSVEGQGRADTQYF